Below, 3 T cell receptor beta chains from the same sample are listed, as sequenced in a study of blood T cells in healthy people across ages. Sample-barcoded 5' priming and a J-beta primer mix drove a second PCR of about 7 to 11 cycles. TCRdb re-called the 5' RACE reads with MiXCR, one entry per CDR3 protein. The table records approximately 800,000 distinct CDR3 sequences, roughly 26% of them present only once. The data also belong to a second study, concerning T cells of mothers and their children.

Sequencing was performed on blood. Receptors originate from a boy aged 5-17 years in good health.

This clonotype was seen only a few times. This rearrangement joins TRBV10-3 to TRBJ1-3, with D unclear. The ends were cut back, 0 bases at V and 0 bases at J, with 12 bases in the middle. Germline loops: CDR1 ENHRY, CDR2 SYGVKD. This CDR3 is 17 amino acids long. The CDR3 sequence: CAISESRSDYSGNTIYF. The CDR3 region has the DNA TGTGCCATCAGTGAGTCGAGAAGCGACTACTCTGGAAACACCATATATTTT.

The count of this clonotype is one. The V call is TRBV10-3, the J call TRBJ1-2; 7 nucleotides agree with TRBD1. This CDR3 comprises 13 residues. The V segment lost 3 bases and the J segment 4 bases; nucleotides outside the gene matches: 2. CDR1 and CDR2 from the germline V gene are ENHRY and SYGVKD. In nucleotides, the CDR3 is TGTGCCATCAGTGACGAGGGGGCCTATGGCTACACCTTC. As protein: CAISDEGAYGYTF.

The J gene is TRBJ2-6, the V gene TRBV19, with D perhaps matching TRBD2 (6 bases). Between the trimmed V and J ends, which lost 5 bases and 2 bases, there was a span of 13 bases. The CDR3 extends over 16 amino acids. Germline V lookup: CDR1 LNHDA, CDR2 SQIVND (reference sequence). Here the CDR3 reads CASSRAGSPGANVLTF. The CDR3 bases are TGTGCCAGTAGTCGGGCGGGGTCCCCTGGGGCCAACGTCCTGACTTTC.